This TCR beta chain was sequenced during a study of shared clonotypes between healthy human individuals. This CDR3 contains 13 residues. The V gene lost 8 bases and the J gene lost 6 bases, with 13 bases spanning the gap. Germline-derived CDR1 and CDR2 are MNHEY and SMNVEV (reference sequence). This clone was seen many times. In the naive CD8 group, cells lacked CD45RO and were positively selected for CCR7, so terminally differentiated effector memory CD45RA+ cells were left out. The assay was immunoSEQ multiplex PCR, and TCRdb's table has in-frame clones only and misses some. Here the sample spans roughly 2,000,000 clones, 93% being singletons.

The gene calls are TRBV27 and TRBJ1-4, with D tentatively TRBD1 (5 bases). The specimen sequenced was naive CD8+ T cells from PBMCs. This TCR was recovered from a man in his late teens or twenties in good health. Some clones in this sample may be carry-over from other donors' samples. The CDR3 reads CASGDRRYEKLFF. The CDR3 DNA reads TGTGCCAGCGGAGACAGAAGATATGAAAAACTGTTTTTT.